Below, one TCR beta chain is given with its context. The antigen remains unidentified. The CDR3 loop spans 14 amino acids. Germline trimming cut 4 bases from V and 10 bases from J; bases unmatched to any gene: 7. CDR1 and CDR2 from the germline V gene are LGHNA and YNFKEQ. The protocol was immunoSEQ multiplex PCR, while the TCRdb copy is restricted to in-frame clones and leaves out a portion. The table shows about 2 million clones, with roughly 95% occurring only once. Naive CD8 populations comprised CD45RO-negative cells positively selected for CCR7, excluding terminally differentiated effector memory CD45RA+ cells. The source of the sample is a study of shared clonotypes between healthy human individuals. Overall study findings and caveats: Researchers found naive subsets generally carried larger estimated richness than memory subsets.

Sequenced sample: naive CD8+ T cells sorted from blood. The chain recombines TRBV4-2 with TRBJ2-1; 10 bases agree with TRBD2. This clonotype originated in a young man in good health. CDR3 amino acids: CASSPHPSGGEQFF. In DNA form, the CDR3 reads TGTGCCAGCAGCCCCCACCCTAGCGGGGGAGAGCAGTTCTTC.